The source of this T cell receptor beta chain is a study of tumor-infiltrating lymphocytes in oesophageal squamous cell carcinoma. V shed 6 bases and J 7 bases; nucleotides not matched to a gene: 8. Germline loops: CDR1 MNHNS, CDR2 SASEGT. CDR3 length equals 14 residues. TCRdb processed the PCR reads anew with MiXCR; each CDR3 protein has one entry. Counted here are approximately 9,500 distinct CDR3 sequences, roughly 50% occurring once; the ten biggest clones make up approximately 39%. Sequenced: esophageal tumor tissue. The J gene is TRBJ1-1, the V gene TRBV6-1; 10 bases match TRBD1. The sequence was obtained from a female donor with esophageal squamous cell carcinoma. The CDR3 protein is CASRRTGGTNEAFF. In DNA form, the CDR3 reads TGTGCCAGCAGAAGGACAGGGGGAACGAATGAAGCTTTCTTT.